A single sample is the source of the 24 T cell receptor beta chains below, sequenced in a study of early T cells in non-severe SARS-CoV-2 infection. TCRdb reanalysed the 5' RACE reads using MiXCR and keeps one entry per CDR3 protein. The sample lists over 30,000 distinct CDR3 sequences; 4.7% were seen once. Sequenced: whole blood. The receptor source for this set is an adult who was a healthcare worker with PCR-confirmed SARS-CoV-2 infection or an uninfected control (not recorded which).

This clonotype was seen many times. CDR3 sequence (DNA): TGTGCCAGCATCGACAGTAGGACCCAAGAGACCCAGTACTTC. This sequence encodes CASIDSRTQETQYF. This chain joins TRBV6-6 and TRBJ2-5, with D possibly matching TRBD1 (5 bases). V was clipped by 7 bases and J by 1 base, with 13 bases between them. The CDR3 is 14 amino acids. CDR1 is MNHNY and CDR2 is SVGAGI in the germline V gene (reference sequence).

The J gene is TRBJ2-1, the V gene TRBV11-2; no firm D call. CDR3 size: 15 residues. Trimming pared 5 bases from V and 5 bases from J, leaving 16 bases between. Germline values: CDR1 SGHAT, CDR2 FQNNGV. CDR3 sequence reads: CASSPRPGRDNEQFF. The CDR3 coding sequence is TGTGCCAGCAGCCCGCGCCCCGGTAGGGACAATGAGCAGTTCTTC.

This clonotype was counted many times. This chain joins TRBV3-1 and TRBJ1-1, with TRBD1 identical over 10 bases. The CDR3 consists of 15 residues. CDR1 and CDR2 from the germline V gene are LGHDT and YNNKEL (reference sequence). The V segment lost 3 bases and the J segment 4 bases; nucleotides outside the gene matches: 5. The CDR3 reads CASSQSDRGTTEAFF. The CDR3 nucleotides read TGTGCCAGCAGCCAGTCGGACAGGGGGACCACTGAAGCTTTCTTT. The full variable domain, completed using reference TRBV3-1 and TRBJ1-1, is DTAVSQTPKYLVTQMGNDKSIKCEQNLGHDTMYWYKQDSKKFLKIMFSYNNKELIINETVPNRFSPKSPDKAHLNLHINSLELGDSAVYFCASSQSDRGTTEAFFGQGTRLTVV.

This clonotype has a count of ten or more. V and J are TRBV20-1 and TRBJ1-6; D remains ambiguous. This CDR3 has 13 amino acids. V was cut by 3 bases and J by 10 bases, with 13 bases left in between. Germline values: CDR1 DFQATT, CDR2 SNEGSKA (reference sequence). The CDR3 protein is CSARAGLWSPLHF. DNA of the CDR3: TGCAGTGCTAGGGCAGGCCTTTGGTCACCCCTCCACTTT.

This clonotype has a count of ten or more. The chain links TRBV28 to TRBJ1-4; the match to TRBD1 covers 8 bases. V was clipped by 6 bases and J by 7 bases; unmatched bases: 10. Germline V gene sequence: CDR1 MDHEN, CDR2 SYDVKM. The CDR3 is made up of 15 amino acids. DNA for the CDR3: TGTGCCAGCAGCCGCCGGGACAGGCTCTTTGAAAAACTGTTTTTT. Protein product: CASSRRDRLFEKLFF.

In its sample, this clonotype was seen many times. This CDR3 reads CASSYSTRGDLTDTQYF. Written as DNA, the CDR3 is TGTGCCAGCAGTTACTCGACGCGGGGGGACCTCACAGATACGCAGTATTTT. This rearrangement joins TRBV6-2 or TRBV6-3 to TRBJ2-3, with 8 positions matching TRBD2. CDR3 length: 17 residues. V lost 0 bases, J lost 2 bases, and 7 bases stayed unmatched. The germline V gene encodes CDR1 MNHEY and CDR2 SVGEGT.

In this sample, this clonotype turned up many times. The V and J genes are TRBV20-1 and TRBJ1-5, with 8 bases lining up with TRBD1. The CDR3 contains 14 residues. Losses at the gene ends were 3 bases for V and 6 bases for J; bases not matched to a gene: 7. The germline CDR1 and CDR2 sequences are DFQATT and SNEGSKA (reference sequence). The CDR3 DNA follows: TGCAGTGCTAGCCCTGACAGGGGAGGTCAGCCCCAGCATTTT. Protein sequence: CSASPDRGGQPQHF.

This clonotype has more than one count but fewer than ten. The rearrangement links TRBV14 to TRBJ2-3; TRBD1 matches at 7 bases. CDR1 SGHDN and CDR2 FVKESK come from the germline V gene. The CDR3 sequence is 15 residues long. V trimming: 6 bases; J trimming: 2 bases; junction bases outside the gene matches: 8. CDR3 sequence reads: CASRRTGQTTDTQYF. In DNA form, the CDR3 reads TGTGCCAGCAGAAGGACGGGACAGACCACAGATACGCAGTATTTT.

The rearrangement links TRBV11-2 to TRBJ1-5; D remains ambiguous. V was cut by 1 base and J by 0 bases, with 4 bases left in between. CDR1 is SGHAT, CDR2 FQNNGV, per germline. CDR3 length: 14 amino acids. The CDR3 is CASSLGASNQPQHF. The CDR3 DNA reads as TGTGCCAGCAGCTTAGGTGCTAGCAATCAGCCCCAGCATTTT.

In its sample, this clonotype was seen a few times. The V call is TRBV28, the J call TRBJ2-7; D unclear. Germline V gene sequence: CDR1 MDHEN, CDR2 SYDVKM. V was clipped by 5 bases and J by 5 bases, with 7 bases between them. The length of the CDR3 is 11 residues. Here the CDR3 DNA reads TGTGCCAGCAGTGCCTGGAACGAGCAGTACTTC. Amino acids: CASSAWNEQYF.

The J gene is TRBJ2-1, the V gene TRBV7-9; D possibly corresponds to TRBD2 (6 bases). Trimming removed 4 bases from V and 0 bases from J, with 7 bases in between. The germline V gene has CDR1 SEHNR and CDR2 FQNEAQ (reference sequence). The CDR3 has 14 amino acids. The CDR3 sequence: CASSSAGSYNEQFF. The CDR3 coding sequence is TGTGCCAGCAGCTCAGCGGGCTCCTACAATGAGCAGTTCTTC.

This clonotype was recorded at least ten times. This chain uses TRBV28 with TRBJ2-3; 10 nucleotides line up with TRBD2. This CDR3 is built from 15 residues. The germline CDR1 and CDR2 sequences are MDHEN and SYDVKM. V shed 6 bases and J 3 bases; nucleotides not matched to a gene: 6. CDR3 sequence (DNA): TGTGCCAGCAGGGAAGCGGGGGGGGTAACAGATACGCAGTATTTT. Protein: CASREAGGVTDTQYF.

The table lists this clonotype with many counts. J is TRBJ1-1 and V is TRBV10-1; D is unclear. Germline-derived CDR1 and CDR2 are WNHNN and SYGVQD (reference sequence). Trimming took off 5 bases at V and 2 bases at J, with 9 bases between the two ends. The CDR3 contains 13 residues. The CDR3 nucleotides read TGCGCCAGCAGTAGAACTATCAACACTGAAGCTTTCTTT. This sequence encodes CASSRTINTEAFF.

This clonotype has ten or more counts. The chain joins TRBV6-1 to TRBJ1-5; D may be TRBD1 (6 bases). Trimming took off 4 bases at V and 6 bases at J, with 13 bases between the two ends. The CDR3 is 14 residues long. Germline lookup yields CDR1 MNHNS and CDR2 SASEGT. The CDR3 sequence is CASSGPQDSQPQHF. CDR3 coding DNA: TGTGCCAGCAGTGGCCCACAGGACAGTCAGCCCCAGCATTTT.

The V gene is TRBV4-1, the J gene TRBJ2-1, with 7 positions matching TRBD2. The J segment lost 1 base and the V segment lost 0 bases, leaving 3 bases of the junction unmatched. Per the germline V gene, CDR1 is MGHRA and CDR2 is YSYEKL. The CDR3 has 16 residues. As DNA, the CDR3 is TGCGCCAGCAGCCAAGAGGCTAGCGGATCCTACAATGAGCAGTTCTTC. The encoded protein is CASSQEASGSYNEQFF.

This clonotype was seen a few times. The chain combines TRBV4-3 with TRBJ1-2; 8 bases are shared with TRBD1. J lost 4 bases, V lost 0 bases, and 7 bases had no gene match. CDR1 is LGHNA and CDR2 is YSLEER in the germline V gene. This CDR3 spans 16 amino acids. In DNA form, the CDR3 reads TGCGCCAGCAGCCAAGATGTAGGGGGACAGGTCTATGGCTACACCTTC. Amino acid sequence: CASSQDVGGQVYGYTF.

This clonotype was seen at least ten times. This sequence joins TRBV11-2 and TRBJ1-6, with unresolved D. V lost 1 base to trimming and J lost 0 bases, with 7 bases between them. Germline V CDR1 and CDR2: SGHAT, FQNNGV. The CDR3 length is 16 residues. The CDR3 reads CASSLVASSYNSPLHF. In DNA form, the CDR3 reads TGTGCCAGCAGCTTAGTGGCGAGCTCCTATAATTCACCCCTCCACTTT.

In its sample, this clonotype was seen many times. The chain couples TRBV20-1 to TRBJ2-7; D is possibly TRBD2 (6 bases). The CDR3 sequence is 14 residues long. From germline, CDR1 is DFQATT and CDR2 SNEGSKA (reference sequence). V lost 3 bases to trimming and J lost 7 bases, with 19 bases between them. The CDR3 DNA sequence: TGCAGTGCTAGTTCGTGGGGCAGGGCGGGAGAGCAGTACTTC. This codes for CSASSWGRAGEQYF.

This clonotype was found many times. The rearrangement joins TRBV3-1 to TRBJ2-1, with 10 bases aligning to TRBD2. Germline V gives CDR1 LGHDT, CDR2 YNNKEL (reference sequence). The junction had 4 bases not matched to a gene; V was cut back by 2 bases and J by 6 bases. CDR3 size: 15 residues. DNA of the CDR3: TGTGCCAGCAGCCAATGGCTAGCGGGGGTCAATGAGCAGTTCTTC. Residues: CASSQWLAGVNEQFF.

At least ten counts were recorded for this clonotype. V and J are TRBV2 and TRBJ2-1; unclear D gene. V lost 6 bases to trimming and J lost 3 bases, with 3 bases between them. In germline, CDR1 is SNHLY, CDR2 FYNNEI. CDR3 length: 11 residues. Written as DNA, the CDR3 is TGTGCCAGCAGCGACTACAATGAGCAGTTCTTC. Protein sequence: CASSDYNEQFF. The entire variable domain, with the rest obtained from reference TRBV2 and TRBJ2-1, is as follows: EPEVTQTPSHQVTQMGQEVILRCVPISNHLYFYWYRQILGQKVEFLVSFYNNEISEKSEIFDDQFSVERPDGSNFTLKIRSTKLEDSAMYFCASSDYNEQFFGPGTRLTVL.

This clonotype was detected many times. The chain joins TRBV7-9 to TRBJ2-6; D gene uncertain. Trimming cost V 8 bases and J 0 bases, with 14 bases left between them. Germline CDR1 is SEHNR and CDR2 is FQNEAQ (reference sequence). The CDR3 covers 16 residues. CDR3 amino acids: CASLRARSSGANVLTF. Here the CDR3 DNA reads TGTGCCAGCCTTCGGGCCCGGAGCTCTGGGGCCAACGTCCTGACTTTC. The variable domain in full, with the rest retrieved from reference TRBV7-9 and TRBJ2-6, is DTGVSQNPRHKITKRGQNVTFRCDPISEHNRLYWYRQTLGQGPEFLTYFQNEAQLEKSRLLSDRFSAERPKGSFSTLEIQRTEQGDSAMYLCASLRARSSGANVLTFGAGSRLTVL.

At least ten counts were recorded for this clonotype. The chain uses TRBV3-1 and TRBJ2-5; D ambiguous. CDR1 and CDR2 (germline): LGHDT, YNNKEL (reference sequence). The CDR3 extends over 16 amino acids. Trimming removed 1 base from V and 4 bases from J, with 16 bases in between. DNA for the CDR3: TGTGCCAGCAGCCAAGTGGGATCGCCTACGGGAGAGACCCAGTACTTC. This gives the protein CASSQVGSPTGETQYF.

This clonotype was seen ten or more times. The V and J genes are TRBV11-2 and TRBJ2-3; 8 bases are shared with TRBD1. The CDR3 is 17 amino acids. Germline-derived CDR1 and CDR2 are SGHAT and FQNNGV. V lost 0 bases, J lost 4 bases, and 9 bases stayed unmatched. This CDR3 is CASSLDYSGQGSDTQYF. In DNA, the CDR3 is TGTGCCAGCAGCTTAGACTACTCCGGACAGGGATCAGATACGCAGTATTTT.

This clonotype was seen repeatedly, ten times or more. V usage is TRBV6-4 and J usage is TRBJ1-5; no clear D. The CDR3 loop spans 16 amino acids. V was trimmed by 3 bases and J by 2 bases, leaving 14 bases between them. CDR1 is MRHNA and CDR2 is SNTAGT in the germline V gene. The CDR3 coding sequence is TGTGCCAGCAGTGAAGTGCACCAGAGTGGCAATCAGCCCCAGCATTTT. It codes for CASSEVHQSGNQPQHF.